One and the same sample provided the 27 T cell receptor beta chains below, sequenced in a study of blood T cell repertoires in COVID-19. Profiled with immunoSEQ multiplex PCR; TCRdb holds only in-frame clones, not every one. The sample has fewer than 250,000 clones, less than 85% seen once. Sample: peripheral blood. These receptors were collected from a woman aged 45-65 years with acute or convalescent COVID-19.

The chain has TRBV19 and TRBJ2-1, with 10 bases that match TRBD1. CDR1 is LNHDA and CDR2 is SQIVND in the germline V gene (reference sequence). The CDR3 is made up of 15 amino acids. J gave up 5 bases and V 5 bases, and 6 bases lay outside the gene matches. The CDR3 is CASSPPGTGDNEQFF. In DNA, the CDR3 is TGTGCCAGTAGTCCTCCCGGGACAGGGGACAATGAGCAGTTCTTC.

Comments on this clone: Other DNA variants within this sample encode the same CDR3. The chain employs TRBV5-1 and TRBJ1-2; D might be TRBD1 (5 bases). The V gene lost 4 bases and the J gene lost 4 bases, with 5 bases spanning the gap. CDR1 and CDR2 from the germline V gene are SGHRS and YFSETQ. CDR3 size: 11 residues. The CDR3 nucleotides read TGCGCCAGCAGCGACAGCTATGGCTACACCTTC. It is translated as CASSDSYGYTF.

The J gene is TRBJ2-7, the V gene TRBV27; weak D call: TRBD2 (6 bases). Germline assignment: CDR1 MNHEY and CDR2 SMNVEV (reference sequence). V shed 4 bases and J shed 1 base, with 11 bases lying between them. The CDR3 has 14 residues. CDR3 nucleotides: TGTGCCAGCAGTTCGGGGGACGGTTCCTACGAGCAGTACTTC. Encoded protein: CASSSGDGSYEQYF.

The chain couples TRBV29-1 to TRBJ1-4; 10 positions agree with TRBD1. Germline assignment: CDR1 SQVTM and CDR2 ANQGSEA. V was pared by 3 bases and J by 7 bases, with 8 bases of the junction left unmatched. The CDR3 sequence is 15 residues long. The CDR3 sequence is CSVDQTGGKGEKLFF. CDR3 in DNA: TGCAGCGTTGATCAGACAGGGGGCAAGGGTGAAAAACTGTTTTTT.

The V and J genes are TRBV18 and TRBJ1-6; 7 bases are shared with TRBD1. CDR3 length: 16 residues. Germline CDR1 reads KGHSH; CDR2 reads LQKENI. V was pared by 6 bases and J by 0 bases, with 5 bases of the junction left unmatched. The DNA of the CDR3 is TGTGCCAGCTCCGAGGGGGCGAGCTCCTATAATTCACCCCTCCACTTT. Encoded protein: CASSEGASSYNSPLHF.

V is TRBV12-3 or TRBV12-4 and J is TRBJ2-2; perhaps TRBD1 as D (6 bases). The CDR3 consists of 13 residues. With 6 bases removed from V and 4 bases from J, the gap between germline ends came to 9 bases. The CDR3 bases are TGTGCCAGCAGACAGGGACCCACCGGGGAGCTGTTTTTT. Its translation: CASRQGPTGELFF.

CDR3 sequence (DNA): TGTGCCAGCGCCTCTCGACAGGGGGTCGTAGAGGAAAAACTGTTTTTT. Amino acid sequence: CASASRQGVVEEKLFF. The V and J genes are TRBV27 and TRBJ1-4; 9 bases map to TRBD1. J gave up 8 bases and V 8 bases, and 15 bases lay outside the gene matches. CDR1 and CDR2 from the germline V gene are MNHEY and SMNVEV (reference sequence). The CDR3 runs to 16 residues.

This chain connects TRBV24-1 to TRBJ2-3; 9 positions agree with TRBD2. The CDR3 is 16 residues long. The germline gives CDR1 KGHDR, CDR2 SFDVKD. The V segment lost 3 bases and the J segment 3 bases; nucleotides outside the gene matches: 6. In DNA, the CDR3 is TGTGCCACCAGTGATCTGGGACTAGCCGTAACAGATACGCAGTATTTT. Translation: CATSDLGLAVTDTQYF.

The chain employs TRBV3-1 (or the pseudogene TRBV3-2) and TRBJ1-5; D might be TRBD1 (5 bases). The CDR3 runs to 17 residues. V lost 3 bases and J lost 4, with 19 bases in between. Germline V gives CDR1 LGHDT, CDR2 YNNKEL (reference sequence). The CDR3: CASSQSGTGRANQPQHF. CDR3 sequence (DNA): TGTGCCAGCAGCCAGTCCGGTACGGGCAGGGCTAATCAGCCCCAGCATTTT.

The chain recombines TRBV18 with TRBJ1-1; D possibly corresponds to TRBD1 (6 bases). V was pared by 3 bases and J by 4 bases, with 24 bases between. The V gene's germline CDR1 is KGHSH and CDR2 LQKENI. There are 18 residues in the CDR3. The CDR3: CASSPTDQGRGVLTEAFF. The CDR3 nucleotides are TGTGCCAGCTCACCGACAGATCAGGGGCGAGGGGTTCTCACTGAAGCTTTCTTT. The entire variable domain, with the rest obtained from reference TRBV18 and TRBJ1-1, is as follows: NAGVMQNPRHLVRRRGQEARLRCSPMKGHSHVYWYRQLPEEGLKFMVYLQKENIIDESGMPKERFSAEFPKEGPSILRIQQVVRGDSAAYFCASSPTDQGRGVLTEAFFGQGTRLTVV.

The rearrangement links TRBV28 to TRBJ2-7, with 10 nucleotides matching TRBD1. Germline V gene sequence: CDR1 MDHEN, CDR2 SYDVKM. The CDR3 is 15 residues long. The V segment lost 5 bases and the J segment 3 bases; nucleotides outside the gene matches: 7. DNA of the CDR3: TGTGCCAGCAGTCCAGACCGGACAGGGGGCTACGAGCAGTACTTC. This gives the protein CASSPDRTGGYEQYF. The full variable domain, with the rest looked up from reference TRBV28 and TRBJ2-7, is DVKVTQSSRYLVKRTGEKVFLECVQDMDHENMFWYRQDPGLGLRLIYFSYDVKMKEKGDIPEGYSVSREKKERFSLILESASTNQTSMYLCASSPDRTGGYEQYFGPGTRLTVT.

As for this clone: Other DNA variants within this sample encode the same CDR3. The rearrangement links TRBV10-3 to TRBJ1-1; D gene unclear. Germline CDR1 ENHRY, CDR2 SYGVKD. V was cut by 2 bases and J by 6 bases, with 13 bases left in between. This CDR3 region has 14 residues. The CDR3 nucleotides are TGTGCCATCAGTGAGAGAGGAGGGCGGGCTGAAGCTTTCTTT. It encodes CAISERGGRAEAFF.

In nucleotides, the CDR3 is TGTGCCAGCACCGGGACAGGGAGGGAAAAACTGTTTTTT. It translates to CASTGTGREKLFF. The V call is TRBV7-9, the J call TRBJ1-4, with 9 bases that match TRBD1. This CDR3 region has 13 residues. Germline CDR1 and CDR2: SEHNR and FQNEAQ (reference sequence). V lost 7 bases, J lost 8 bases, and 5 bases stayed unmatched.

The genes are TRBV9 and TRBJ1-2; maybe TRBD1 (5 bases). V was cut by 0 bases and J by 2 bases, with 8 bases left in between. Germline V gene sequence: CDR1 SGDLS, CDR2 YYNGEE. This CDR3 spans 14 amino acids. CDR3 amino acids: CASSVAPGNYGYTF. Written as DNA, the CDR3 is TGTGCCAGCAGCGTAGCCCCAGGGAACTATGGCTACACCTTC.

The CDR3 DNA is TGTGCCAGCAGCTTGGTGGGACTAGCCTCCTACAATGAGCAGTTCTTC. Its protein product is CASSLVGLASYNEQFF. The rearrangement uses TRBV5-5 and TRBJ2-1; the match to TRBD2 covers 9 bases. V lost 0 bases to trimming and J lost 0 bases; unmatched junction nucleotides: 1. This CDR3 has 16 amino acids. CDR1 and CDR2 from the germline V gene are SGHKS and YYEKEE (reference sequence). The complete variable domain, with remaining parts taken from reference TRBV5-5 and TRBJ2-1, reads DAGVTQSPTHLIKTRGQQVTLRCSPISGHKSVSWYQQVLGQGPQFIFQYYEKEERGRGNFPDRFSARQFPNYSSELNVNALLLGDSALYLCASSLVGLASYNEQFFGPGTRLTVL.

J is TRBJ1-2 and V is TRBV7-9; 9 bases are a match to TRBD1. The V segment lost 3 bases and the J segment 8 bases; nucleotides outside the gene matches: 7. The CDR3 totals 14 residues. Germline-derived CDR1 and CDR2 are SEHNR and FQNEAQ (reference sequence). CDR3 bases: TGTGCCAGCAGCTTCGACAGGGGGTATCACGGCTACACCTTC. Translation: CASSFDRGYHGYTF.

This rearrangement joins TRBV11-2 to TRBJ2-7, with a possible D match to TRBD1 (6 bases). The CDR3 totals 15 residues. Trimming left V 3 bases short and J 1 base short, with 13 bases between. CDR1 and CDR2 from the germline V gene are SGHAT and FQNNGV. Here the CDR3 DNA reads TGTGCCAGCAGCTTTGATCCAGGGGAGTCCTACGAGCAGTACTTC. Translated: CASSFDPGESYEQYF.

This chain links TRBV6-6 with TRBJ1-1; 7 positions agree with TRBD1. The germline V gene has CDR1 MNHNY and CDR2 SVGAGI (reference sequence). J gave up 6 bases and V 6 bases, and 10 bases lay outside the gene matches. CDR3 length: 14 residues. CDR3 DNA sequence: TGTGCCAGCAGACGAGGGGGCAGTGAACCTGAAGCTTTCTTT. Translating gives CASRRGGSEPEAFF.

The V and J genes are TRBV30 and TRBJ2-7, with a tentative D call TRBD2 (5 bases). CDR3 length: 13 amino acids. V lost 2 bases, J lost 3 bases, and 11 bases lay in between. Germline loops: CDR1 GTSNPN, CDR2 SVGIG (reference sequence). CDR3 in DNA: TGTGCCTGGAGTCGGACGGGAATCTACGAGCAGTACTTC. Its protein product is CAWSRTGIYEQYF.

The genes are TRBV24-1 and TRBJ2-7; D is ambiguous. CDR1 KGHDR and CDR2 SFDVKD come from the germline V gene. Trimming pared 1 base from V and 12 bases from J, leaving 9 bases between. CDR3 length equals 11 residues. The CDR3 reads CATSDFYGWYF. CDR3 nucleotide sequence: TGTGCCACCAGTGATTTTTACGGGTGGTACTTC.

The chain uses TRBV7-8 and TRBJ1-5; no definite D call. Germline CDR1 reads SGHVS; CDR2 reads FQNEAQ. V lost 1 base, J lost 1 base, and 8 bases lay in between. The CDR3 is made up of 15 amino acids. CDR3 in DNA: TGTGCCAGCAGCTTAGGAGTTACGAGCAATCAGCCCCAGCATTTT. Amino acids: CASSLGVTSNQPQHF.

The CDR3 region is CASTTGSVETGELFF. The CDR3 DNA sequence: TGTGCCAGCACCACAGGGTCGGTCGAAACGGGGGAGCTGTTTTTT. The chain is built from TRBV27 and TRBJ2-2, with a tentative D call TRBD1 (6 bases). CDR1 MNHEY and CDR2 SMNVEV come from the germline V gene (reference sequence). Trimming cost V 7 bases and J 8 bases, with 20 bases left between them. The CDR3 totals 15 residues.

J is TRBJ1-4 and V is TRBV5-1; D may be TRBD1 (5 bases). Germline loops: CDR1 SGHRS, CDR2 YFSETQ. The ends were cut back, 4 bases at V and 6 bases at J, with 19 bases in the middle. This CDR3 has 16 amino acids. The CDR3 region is CASSVQGGREDEKLFF. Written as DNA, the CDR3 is TGCGCCAGCAGCGTCCAAGGTGGCAGGGAGGATGAAAAACTGTTTTTT.

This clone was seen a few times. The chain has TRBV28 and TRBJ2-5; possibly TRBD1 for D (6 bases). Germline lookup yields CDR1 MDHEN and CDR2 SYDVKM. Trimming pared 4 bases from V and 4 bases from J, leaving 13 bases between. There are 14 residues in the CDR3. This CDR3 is CASSSTGGGETQYF. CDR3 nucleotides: TGTGCCAGCAGTTCGACAGGTGGGGGAGAGACCCAGTACTTC.

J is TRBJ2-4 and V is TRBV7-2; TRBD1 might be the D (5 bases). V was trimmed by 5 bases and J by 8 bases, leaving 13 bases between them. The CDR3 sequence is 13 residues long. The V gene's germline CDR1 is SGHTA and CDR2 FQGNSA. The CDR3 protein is CASSPPDNDIQYF. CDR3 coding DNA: TGTGCCAGCAGCCCTCCGGACAACGACATTCAGTACTTC.

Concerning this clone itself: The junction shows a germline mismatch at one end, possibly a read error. The CDR3 sequence is CASSESRSGRTSF. In nucleotides, the CDR3 is TGCGCCAGCAGTGAATCAAGGAGCGGGCGAACCTCCTTC. The chain recombines TRBV10-2 with TRBJ2-7; possibly TRBD2 for D (6 bases). Germline-derived CDR1 and CDR2 are WSHSY and SAAADI. The CDR3 spans 13 residues.

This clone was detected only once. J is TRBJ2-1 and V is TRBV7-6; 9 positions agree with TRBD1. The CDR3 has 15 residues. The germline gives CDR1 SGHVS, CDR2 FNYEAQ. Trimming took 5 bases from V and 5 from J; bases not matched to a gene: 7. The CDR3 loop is CASSPGGTGHNEQFF. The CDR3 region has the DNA TGTGCCAGCAGCCCCGGGGGGACAGGGCACAATGAGCAGTTCTTC.